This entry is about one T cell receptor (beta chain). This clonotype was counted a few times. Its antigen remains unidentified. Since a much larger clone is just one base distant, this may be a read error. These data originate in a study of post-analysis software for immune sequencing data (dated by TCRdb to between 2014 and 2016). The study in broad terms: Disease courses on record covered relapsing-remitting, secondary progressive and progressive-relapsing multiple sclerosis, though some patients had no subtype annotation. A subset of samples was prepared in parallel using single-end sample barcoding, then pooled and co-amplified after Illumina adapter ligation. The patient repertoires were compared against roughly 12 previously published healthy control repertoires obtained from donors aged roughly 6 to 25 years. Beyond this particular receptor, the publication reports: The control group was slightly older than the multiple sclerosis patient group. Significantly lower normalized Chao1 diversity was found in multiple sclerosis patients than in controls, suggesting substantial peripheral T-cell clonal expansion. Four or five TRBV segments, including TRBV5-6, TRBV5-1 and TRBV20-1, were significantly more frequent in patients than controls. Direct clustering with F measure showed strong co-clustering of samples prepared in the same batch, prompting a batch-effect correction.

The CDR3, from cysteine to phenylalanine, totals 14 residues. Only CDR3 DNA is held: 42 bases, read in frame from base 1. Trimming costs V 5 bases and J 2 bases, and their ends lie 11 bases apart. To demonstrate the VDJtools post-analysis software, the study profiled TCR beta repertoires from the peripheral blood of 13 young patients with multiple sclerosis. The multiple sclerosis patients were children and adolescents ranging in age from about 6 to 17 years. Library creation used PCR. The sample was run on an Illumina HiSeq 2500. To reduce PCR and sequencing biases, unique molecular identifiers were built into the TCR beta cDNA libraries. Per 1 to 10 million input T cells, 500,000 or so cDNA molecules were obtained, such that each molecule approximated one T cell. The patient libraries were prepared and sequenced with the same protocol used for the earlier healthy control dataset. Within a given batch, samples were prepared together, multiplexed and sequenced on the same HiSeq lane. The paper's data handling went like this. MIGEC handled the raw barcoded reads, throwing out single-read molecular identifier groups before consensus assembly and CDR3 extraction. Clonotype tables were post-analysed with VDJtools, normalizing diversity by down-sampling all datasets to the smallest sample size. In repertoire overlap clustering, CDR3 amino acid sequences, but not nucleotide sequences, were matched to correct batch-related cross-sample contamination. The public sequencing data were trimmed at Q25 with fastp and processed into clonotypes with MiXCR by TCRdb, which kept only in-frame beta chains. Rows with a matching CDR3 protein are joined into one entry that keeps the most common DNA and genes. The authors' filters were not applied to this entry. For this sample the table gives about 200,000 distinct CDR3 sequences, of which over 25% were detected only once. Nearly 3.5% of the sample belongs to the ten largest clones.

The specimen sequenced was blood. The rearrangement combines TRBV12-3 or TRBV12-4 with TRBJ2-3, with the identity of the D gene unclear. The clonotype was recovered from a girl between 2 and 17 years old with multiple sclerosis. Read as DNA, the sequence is TGTGCCAGCAGTCCCGGTGGGCCCACAGATACGCAGTATTTT. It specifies CASSPGGPTDTQYF.